This T cell receptor (beta chain) was profiled in a study of identifying expanded T cells in peripheral blood. General study results and limits: Roughly two-week clone count variance significantly increased as total template count grew.

Collection occurred without any documented infections or immune events in donors. Points on this clone: The antigen is not known.

The method was immunoSEQ multiplex PCR; TCRdb's version includes in-frame clones alone and lacks a portion of them. The repertoire holds 120,000 or so clones, 75% to 90% seen once, with 3.3% in the top ten. This CDR3 is built from 14 residues. Germline CDR1 reads LNHDA; CDR2 reads SQIVND (reference sequence). V gave up 11 bases and J gave up 2 bases, with 16 bases separating them. The sample was blood. The chain recombines TRBV19 with TRBJ1-5, with D perhaps matching TRBD1 (6 bases). The receptor was isolated from a person aged 18 to 75 in good health. CDR3 protein: CASGQGRGNQPQHF. The CDR3 DNA follows: TGTGCCTCCGGGCAGGGGCGAGGCAATCAGCCCCAGCATTTT.